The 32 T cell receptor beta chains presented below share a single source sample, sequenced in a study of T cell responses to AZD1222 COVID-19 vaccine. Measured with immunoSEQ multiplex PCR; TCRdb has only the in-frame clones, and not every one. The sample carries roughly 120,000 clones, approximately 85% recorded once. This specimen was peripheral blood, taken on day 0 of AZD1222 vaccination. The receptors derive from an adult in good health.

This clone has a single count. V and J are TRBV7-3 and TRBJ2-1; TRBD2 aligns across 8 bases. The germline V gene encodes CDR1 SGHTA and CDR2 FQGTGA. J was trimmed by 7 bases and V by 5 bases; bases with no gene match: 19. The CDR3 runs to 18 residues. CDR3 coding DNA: TGTGCCAGCAGCGTACATAGCGGGGTTTCACCGGGGCGTAATGAGCAGTTCTTC. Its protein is CASSVHSGVSPGRNEQFF.

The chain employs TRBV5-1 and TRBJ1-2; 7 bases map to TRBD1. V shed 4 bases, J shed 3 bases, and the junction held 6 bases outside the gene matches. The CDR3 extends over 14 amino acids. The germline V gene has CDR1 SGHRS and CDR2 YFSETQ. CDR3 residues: CASSPGQGDYGYTF. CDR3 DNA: TGCGCCAGCAGCCCCGGGCAGGGGGACTATGGCTACACCTTC.

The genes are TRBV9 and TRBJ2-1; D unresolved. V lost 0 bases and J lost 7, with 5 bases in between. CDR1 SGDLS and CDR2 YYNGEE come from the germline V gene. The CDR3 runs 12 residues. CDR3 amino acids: CASSVAENEQFF. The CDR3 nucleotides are TGTGCCAGCAGCGTAGCTGAGAATGAGCAGTTCTTC. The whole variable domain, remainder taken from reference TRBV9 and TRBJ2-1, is DSGVTQTPKHLITATGQRVTLRCSPRSGDLSVYWYQQSLDQGLQFLIQYYNGEERAKGNILERFSAQQFPDLHSELNLSSLELGDSALYFCASSVAENEQFFGPGTRLTVL.

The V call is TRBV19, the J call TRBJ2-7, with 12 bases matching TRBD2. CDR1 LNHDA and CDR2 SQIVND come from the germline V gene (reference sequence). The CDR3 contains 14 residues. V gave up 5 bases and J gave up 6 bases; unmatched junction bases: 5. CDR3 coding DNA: TGTGCCAGTAGTGCGGCTAGCGGGAGGGTCGAGCAGTACTTC. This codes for CASSAASGRVEQYF. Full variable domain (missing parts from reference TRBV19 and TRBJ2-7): DGGITQSPKYLFRKEGQNVTLSCEQNLNHDAMYWYRQDPGQGLRLIYYSQIVNDFQKGDIAEGYSVSREKKESFPLTVTSAQKNPTAFYLCASSAASGRVEQYFGPGTRLTVT.

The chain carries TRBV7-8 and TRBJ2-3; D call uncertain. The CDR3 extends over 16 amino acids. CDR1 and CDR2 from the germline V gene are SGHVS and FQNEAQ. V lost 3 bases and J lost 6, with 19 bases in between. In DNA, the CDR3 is TGTGCCAGCAGCTTCAACACCCGGGCCCCGCGGGATACGCAGTATTTT. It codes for CASSFNTRAPRDTQYF.

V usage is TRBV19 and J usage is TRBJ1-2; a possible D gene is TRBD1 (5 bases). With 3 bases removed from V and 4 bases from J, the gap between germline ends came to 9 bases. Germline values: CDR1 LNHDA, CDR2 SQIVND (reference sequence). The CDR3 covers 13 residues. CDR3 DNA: TGTGCCAGTAGTATGAGCGACAGCTATGGCTACACCTTC. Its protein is CASSMSDSYGYTF.

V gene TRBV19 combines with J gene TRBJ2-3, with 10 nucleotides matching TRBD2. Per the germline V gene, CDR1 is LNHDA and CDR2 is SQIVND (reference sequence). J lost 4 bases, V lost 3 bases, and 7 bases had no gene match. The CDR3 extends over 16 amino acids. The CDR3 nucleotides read TGTGCCAGTAGTATTATGGCTAGCGGGGGATCAGATACGCAGTATTTT. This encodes CASSIMASGGSDTQYF.

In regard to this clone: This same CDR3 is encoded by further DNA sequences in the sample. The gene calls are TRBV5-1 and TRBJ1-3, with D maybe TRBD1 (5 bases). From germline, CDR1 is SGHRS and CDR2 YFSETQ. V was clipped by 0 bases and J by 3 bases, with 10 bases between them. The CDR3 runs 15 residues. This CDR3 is CASSLGQNSGNTIYF. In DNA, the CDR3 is TGCGCCAGCAGCTTGGGACAGAATAGTGGAAACACCATATATTTT.

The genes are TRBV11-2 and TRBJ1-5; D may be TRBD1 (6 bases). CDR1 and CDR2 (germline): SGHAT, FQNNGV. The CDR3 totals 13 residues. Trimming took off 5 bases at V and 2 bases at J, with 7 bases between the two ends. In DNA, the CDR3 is TGTGCCAGCAGCCCAGGGGGCAATCAGCCCCAGCATTTT. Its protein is CASSPGGNQPQHF.

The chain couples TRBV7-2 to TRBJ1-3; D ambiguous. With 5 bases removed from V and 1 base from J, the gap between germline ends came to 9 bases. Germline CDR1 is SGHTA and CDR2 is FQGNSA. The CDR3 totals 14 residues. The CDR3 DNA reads TGTGCCAGCAGCATTGGTGGTTCTGGAAACACCATATATTTT. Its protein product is CASSIGGSGNTIYF. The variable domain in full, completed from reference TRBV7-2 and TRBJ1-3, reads GAGVSQSPSNKVTEKGKDVELRCDPISGHTALYWYRQSLGQGLEFLIYFQGNSAPDKSGLPSDRFSAERTGGSVSTLTIQRTQQEDSAVYLCASSIGGSGNTIYFGEGSWLTVV.

CDR3 residues: CASSLSSYRGPSSYEQYF. The CDR3 DNA reads as TGTGCCAGCAGCTTGTCGTCTTACAGGGGCCCAAGCTCCTACGAGCAGTACTTC. The V and J genes are TRBV11-3 and TRBJ2-7; the match to TRBD1 covers 7 bases. Germline values: CDR1 SGHNT, CDR2 YENEEA. The CDR3 sequence is 18 residues long. With V trimmed by 3 bases and J by 0 bases, 14 bases remained unmatched.

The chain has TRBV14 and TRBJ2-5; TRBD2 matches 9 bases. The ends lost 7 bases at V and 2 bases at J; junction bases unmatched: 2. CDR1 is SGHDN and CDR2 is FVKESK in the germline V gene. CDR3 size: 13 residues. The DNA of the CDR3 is TGTGCCAGCAACGGACTAGCGCAAGAGACCCAGTACTTC. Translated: CASNGLAQETQYF.

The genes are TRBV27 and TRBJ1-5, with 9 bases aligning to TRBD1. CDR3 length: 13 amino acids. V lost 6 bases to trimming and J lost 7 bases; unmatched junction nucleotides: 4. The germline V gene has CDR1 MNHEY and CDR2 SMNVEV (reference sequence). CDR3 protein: CASRDTGGQPQHF. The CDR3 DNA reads TGTGCCAGCAGGGATACAGGGGGCCAGCCCCAGCATTTT.

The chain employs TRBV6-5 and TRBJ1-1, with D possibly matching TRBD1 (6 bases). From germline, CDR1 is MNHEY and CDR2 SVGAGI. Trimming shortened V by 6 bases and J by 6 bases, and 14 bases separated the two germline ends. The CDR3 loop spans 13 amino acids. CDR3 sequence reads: CASRSQGIPEAFF. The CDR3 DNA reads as TGTGCCAGCAGATCCCAGGGGATCCCTGAAGCTTTCTTT.

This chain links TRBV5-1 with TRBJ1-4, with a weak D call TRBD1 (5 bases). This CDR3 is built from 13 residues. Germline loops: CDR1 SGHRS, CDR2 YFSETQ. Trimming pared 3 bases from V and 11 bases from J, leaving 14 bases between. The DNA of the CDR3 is TGCGCCAGCAGCTCAACAGGCTATCCTAAACTGTTTTTT. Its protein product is CASSSTGYPKLFF. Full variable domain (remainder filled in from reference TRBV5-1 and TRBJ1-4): KAGVTQTPRYLIKTRGQQVTLSCSPISGHRSVSWYQQTPGQGLQFLFEYFSETQRNKGNFPGRFSGRQFSNSRSEMNVSTLELGDSALYLCASSSTGYPKLFFGSGTQLSVL.

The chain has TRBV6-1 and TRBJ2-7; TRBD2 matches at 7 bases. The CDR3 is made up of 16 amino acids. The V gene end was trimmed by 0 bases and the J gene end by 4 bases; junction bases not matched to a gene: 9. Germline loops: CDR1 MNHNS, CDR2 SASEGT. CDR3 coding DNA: TGTGCCAGCAGTGAAGCGTTGGCTAGCGGATATTACGAGCAGTACTTC. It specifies CASSEALASGYYEQYF.

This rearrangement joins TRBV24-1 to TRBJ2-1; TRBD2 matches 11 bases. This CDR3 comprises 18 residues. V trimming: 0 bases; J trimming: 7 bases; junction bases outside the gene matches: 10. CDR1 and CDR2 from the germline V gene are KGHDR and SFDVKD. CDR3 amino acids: CATSDLRVTSGKVNEQFF. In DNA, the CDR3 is TGTGCCACCAGTGATTTGCGTGTGACTAGCGGGAAAGTTAATGAGCAGTTCTTC.

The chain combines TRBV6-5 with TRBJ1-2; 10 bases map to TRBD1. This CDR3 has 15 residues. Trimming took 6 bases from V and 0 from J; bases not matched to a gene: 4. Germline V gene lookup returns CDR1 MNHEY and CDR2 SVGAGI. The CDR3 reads CASSWDRGANYGYTF. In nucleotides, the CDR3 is TGTGCCAGCAGCTGGGACAGGGGAGCTAACTATGGCTACACCTTC.

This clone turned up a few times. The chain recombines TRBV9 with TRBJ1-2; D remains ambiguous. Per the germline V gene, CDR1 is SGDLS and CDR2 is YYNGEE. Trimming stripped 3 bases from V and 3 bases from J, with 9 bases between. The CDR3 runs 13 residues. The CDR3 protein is CASSGRNDYGYTF. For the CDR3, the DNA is TGTGCCAGCAGCGGACGGAACGACTATGGCTACACCTTC.

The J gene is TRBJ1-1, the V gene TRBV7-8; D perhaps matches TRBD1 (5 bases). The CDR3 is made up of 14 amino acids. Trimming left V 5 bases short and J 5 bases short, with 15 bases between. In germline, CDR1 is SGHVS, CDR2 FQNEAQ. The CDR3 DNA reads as TGTGCCAGCAGCGCCACAGGACGAGGTACTGAAGCTTTCTTT. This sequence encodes CASSATGRGTEAFF.

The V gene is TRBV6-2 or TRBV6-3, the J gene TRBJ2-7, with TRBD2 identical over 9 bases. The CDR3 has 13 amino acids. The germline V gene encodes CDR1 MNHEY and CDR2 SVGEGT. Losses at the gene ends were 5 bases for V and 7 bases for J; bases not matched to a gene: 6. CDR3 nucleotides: TGTGCCAGCAGTCGGGAGCTAGCGGGGGAGCAGTACTTC. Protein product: CASSRELAGEQYF.

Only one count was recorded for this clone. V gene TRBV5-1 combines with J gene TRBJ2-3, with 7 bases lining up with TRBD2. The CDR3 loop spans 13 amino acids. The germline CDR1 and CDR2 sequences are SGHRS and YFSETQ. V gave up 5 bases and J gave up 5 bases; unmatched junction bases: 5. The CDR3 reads CASRGSGGDTQYF. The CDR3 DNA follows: TGCGCCAGCAGGGGGTCGGGAGGAGATACGCAGTATTTT.

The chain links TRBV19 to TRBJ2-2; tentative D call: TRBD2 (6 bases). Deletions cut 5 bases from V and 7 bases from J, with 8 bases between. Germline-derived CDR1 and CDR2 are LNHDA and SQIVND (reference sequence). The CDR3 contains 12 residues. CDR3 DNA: TGTGCCAGTAGTTCGGGGGACGGGGAGCTGTTTTTT. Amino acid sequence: CASSSGDGELFF. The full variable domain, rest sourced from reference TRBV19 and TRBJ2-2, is DGGITQSPKYLFRKEGQNVTLSCEQNLNHDAMYWYRQDPGQGLRLIYYSQIVNDFQKGDIAEGYSVSREKKESFPLTVTSAQKNPTAFYLCASSSGDGELFFGEGSRLTVL.

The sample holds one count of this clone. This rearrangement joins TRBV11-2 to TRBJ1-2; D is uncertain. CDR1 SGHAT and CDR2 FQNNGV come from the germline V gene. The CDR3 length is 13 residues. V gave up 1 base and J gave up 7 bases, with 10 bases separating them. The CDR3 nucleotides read TGTGCCAGCAGCTTAGCCCCCGGTGGTGGCTACACCTTC. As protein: CASSLAPGGGYTF. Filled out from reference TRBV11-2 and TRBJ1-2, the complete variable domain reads EAGVAQSPRYKIIEKRQSVAFWCNPISGHATLYWYQQILGQGPKLLIQFQNNGVVDDSQLPKDRFSAERLKGVDSTLKIQPAKLEDSAVYLCASSLAPGGGYTFGSGTRLTVV.

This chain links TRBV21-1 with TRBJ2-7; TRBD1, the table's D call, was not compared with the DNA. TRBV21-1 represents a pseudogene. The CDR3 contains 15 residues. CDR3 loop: CASSSRQGASYEQYF. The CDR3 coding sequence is TGTGCCAGCAGCTCCCGACAGGGGGCCTCCTACGAGCAGTACTTC.

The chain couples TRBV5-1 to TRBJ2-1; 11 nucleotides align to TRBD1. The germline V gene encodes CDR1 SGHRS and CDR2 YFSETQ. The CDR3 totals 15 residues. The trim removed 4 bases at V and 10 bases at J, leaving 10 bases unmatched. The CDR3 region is CASSPGQGARGEQFF. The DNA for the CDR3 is TGCGCCAGCAGCCCCGGACAGGGGGCACGTGGGGAGCAGTTCTTC.

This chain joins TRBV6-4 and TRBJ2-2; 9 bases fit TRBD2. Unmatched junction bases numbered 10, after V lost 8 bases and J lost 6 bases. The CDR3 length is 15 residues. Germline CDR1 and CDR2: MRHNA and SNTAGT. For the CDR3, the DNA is TGTGCCAGCTCGGCAGCGGGGGGTATCCCCGGGGAGCTGTTTTTT. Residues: CASSAAGGIPGELFF.

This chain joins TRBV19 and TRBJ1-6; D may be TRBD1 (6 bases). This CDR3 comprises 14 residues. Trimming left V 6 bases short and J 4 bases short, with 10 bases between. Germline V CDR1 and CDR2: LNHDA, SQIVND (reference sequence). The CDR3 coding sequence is TGTGCCAGTAGGCCGGACAGTTATAATTCACCCCTCCACTTT. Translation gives CASRPDSYNSPLHF. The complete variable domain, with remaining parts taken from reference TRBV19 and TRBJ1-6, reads DGGITQSPKYLFRKEGQNVTLSCEQNLNHDAMYWYRQDPGQGLRLIYYSQIVNDFQKGDIAEGYSVSREKKESFPLTVTSAQKNPTAFYLCASRPDSYNSPLHFGNGTRLTVT.

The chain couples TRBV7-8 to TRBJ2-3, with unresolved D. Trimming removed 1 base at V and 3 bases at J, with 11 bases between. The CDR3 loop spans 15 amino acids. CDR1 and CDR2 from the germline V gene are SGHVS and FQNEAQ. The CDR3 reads CASSLVSVGTDTQYF. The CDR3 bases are TGTGCCAGCAGCTTAGTTTCGGTGGGGACAGATACGCAGTATTTT.

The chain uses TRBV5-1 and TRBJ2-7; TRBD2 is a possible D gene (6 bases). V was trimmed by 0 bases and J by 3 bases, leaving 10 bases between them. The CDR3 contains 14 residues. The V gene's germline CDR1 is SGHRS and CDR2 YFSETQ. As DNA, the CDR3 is TGCGCCAGCAGCTTGGTGGGACTTAGCTACGAGCAGTACTTC. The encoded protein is CASSLVGLSYEQYF. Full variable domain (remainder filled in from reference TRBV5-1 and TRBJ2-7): KAGVTQTPRYLIKTRGQQVTLSCSPISGHRSVSWYQQTPGQGLQFLFEYFSETQRNKGNFPGRFSGRQFSNSRSEMNVSTLELGDSALYLCASSLVGLSYEQYFGPGTRLTVT.

The CDR3 loop is CASSHDRGRGYGYTF. CDR3 sequence (DNA): TGCGCCAGCAGCCACGACAGGGGGCGCGGCTATGGCTACACCTTC. V is TRBV4-1 and J is TRBJ1-2; TRBD1 matches at 10 bases. With 3 bases clipped from V and 4 bases from J, the junction kept 5 bases outside the gene matches. The germline CDR1 and CDR2 sequences are MGHRA and YSYEKL. This CDR3 contains 15 residues.

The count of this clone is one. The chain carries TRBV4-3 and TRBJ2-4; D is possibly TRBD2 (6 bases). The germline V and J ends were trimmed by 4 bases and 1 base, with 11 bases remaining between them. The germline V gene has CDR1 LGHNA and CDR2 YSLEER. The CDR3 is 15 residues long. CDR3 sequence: CASSRFRGAKNIQYF. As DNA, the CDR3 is TGCGCCAGCAGCCGGTTCCGGGGGGCCAAAAACATTCAGTACTTC.